These 28 T cell receptor beta chains came from one sample sequenced in a study of blood T cell repertoires in COVID-19. Here immunoSEQ multiplex PCR was the method, and the copy in TCRdb shows in-frame clones only, minus some. The repertoire holds about 400,000 clones, with 85% to 90% as singletons. The specimen was PBMCs or T cells enriched from blood (not recorded which). The receptors originated from a woman in her twenties or thirties who had recovered from COVID-19.

The chain uses TRBV7-9 and TRBJ1-2; no reliable D call. V was cut by 0 bases and J by 1 base, with 9 bases left in between. The germline V gene encodes CDR1 SEHNR and CDR2 FQNEAQ (reference sequence). The CDR3 loop spans 15 amino acids. DNA for the CDR3: TGTGCCAGCAGCTTAGCCAGGAGGAATAACTATGGCTACACCTTC. This codes for CASSLARRNNYGYTF.

The chain links TRBV29-1 to TRBJ1-1, with 7 bases fitting TRBD1. V gave up 1 base and J gave up 3 bases; unmatched junction bases: 2. Germline-derived CDR1 and CDR2 are SQVTM and ANQGSEA. The CDR3 contains 13 residues. The CDR3 DNA follows: TGCAGCGTTGAAGCACAGGGGCACACTGAAGCTTTCTTT. Translation gives CSVEAQGHTEAFF.

The gene calls are TRBV5-1 and TRBJ1-2; TRBD1 matches at 9 bases. CDR3 size: 15 residues. The germline CDR1 and CDR2 sequences are SGHRS and YFSETQ. Trimming cost V 2 bases and J 7 bases; bases outside gene matches: 9. This CDR3 reads CASSLDGQGTSGYTF. The CDR3 DNA sequence: TGCGCCAGCAGCTTAGATGGACAGGGGACTTCTGGCTACACCTTC.

This clone is a singleton in its sample. This rearrangement joins TRBV27 to TRBJ1-6; 11 bases map to TRBD1. Per the germline V gene, CDR1 is MNHEY and CDR2 is SMNVEV (reference sequence). Trimming cost V 5 bases and J 10 bases; bases outside gene matches: 7. The CDR3 length is 15 residues. CDR3 protein: CASSRVRTGGSPLHF. The CDR3 DNA sequence: TGTGCCAGCAGTCGCGTTCGGACAGGGGGCTCACCCCTCCACTTT.

The chain has TRBV28 and TRBJ1-6; D remains unclear. The CDR3 length is 16 residues. Trimming pared 7 bases from V and 6 bases from J, leaving 19 bases between. Germline CDR1 is MDHEN and CDR2 is SYDVKM. The CDR3 spells CASTITGGQINSPLHF. The CDR3 DNA is TGTGCCAGCACCATAACGGGCGGGCAGATTAATTCACCCCTCCACTTT.

This clone came up once. V and J are TRBV19 and TRBJ2-3; the match to TRBD1 covers 8 bases. After removal of 4 bases from V and 1 base from J, the junction contained 4 bases not matched to a gene. Germline-derived CDR1 and CDR2 are LNHDA and SQIVND (reference sequence). The CDR3 spans 15 residues. Here the CDR3 DNA reads TGTGCCAGTAGTAGACAGGGACAGGGCACAGATACGCAGTATTTT. This sequence encodes CASSRQGQGTDTQYF.

This chain joins TRBV7-3 and TRBJ1-1; 8 bases are shared with TRBD1. Germline values: CDR1 SGHTA, CDR2 FQGTGA. V was clipped by 7 bases and J by 4 bases; unmatched bases: 5. CDR3 size: 13 residues. The CDR3 spells CASTAGGVTEAFF. DNA of the CDR3: TGTGCCAGCACCGCAGGGGGCGTCACTGAAGCTTTCTTT.

V usage is TRBV5-6 and J usage is TRBJ2-5; a weak D match, TRBD2 (5 bases). Germline lookup yields CDR1 SGHDT and CDR2 YYEEEE. Trimming left V 4 bases short and J 0 bases short, with 16 bases between. The CDR3 has 16 amino acids. The DNA for the CDR3 is TGTGCCAGCAGCCTCAGGAGCGGAGTAGACCAAGAGACCCAGTACTTC. The encoded protein is CASSLRSGVDQETQYF.

The V and J genes are TRBV7-9 and TRBJ1-5, with 9 bases aligning to TRBD1. The CDR3 is 13 residues long. CDR1 and CDR2 (germline): SEHNR, FQNEAQ (reference sequence). The trim removed 5 bases at V and 6 bases at J, leaving 2 bases unmatched. Here the CDR3 DNA reads TGTGCCAGCAGCGGGACAGGGCGTCAGCCCCAGCATTTT. The encoded protein is CASSGTGRQPQHF.

The gene calls are TRBV28 and TRBJ1-5; 7 bases are shared with TRBD1. The CDR3 extends over 15 amino acids. CDR1 is MDHEN and CDR2 is SYDVKM in the germline V gene. V lost 3 bases to trimming and J lost 1 base; unmatched junction nucleotides: 3. This CDR3 is CASSFRQGSNQPQHF. CDR3 in DNA: TGTGCCAGCAGTTTTCGACAGGGCAGCAATCAGCCCCAGCATTTT. Looking up the rest from reference TRBV28 and TRBJ1-5 gives the full variable domain: DVKVTQSSRYLVKRTGEKVFLECVQDMDHENMFWYRQDPGLGLRLIYFSYDVKMKEKGDIPEGYSVSREKKERFSLILESASTNQTSMYLCASSFRQGSNQPQHFGDGTRLSIL.

The rearrangement joins TRBV7-3 to TRBJ2-6; D perhaps matches TRBD1 (5 bases). Germline-derived CDR1 and CDR2 are SGHTA and FQGTGA. CDR3 length: 15 residues. Trimming pared 6 bases from V and 3 bases from J, leaving 12 bases between. The CDR3 DNA follows: TGTGCCAGCAGTATAGGGGTAGTTGGGGCCAACGTCCTGACTTTC. Amino acid sequence: CASSIGVVGANVLTF. The variable domain in full, with the rest retrieved from reference TRBV7-3 and TRBJ2-6, is GAGVSQTPSNKVTEKGKYVELRCDPISGHTALYWYRQSLGQGPEFLIYFQGTGAADDSGLPNDRFFAVRPEGSVSTLKIQRTERGDSAVYLCASSIGVVGANVLTFGAGSRLTVL.

V usage is TRBV3-1 (or the pseudogene TRBV3-2) and J usage is TRBJ2-3; 7 bases map to TRBD1. Trimming took 0 bases from V and 0 from J; bases not matched to a gene: 9. The length of the CDR3 is 18 residues. CDR1 is LGHDT, CDR2 YNNKEL, per germline (reference sequence). CDR3 in DNA: TGTGCCAGCAGCCAAGATGTTGAAGGGGGCACGAGCACAGATACGCAGTATTTT. Protein product: CASSQDVEGGTSTDTQYF.

The rearrangement uses TRBV11-3 and TRBJ2-1, with 9 bases aligning to TRBD2. Unmatched junction bases numbered 2, after V lost 4 bases and J lost 1 base. From germline, CDR1 is SGHNT and CDR2 YENEEA. This CDR3 contains 15 residues. The CDR3 protein is CASSSSGKSYNEQFF. The CDR3 coding sequence is TGTGCCAGCAGCTCTAGCGGGAAATCCTACAATGAGCAGTTCTTC.

The chain couples TRBV7-8 to TRBJ2-2; 8 bases map to TRBD1. This CDR3 has 17 amino acids. Trimming removed 5 bases from V and 1 base from J; junction bases left unmatched: 9. CDR1 and CDR2 from the germline V gene are SGHVS and FQNEAQ. CDR3 residues: CASSPYWTGMNTGELFF. CDR3 sequence (DNA): TGTGCCAGCAGCCCCTACTGGACAGGGATGAACACCGGGGAGCTGTTTTTT.

This clone was recorded only once. The rearrangement links TRBV5-6 to TRBJ1-2, with 9 positions matching TRBD1. The CDR3 sequence is 16 residues long. The V and J ends lost 2 bases and 5 bases, in that order; junction bases with no gene match: 10. From germline, CDR1 is SGHDT and CDR2 YYEEEE. CDR3 bases: TGTGCCAGCAGCTTTAAATTGAATGGACAGGGGTATGGCTACACCTTC. Its protein is CASSFKLNGQGYGYTF. Based on the CDR3 plus reference TRBV5-6 and TRBJ1-2, the full variable domain is DAGVTQSPTHLIKTRGQQVTLRCSPKSGHDTVSWYQQALGQGPQFIFQYYEEEERQRGNFPDRFSGHQFPNYSSELNVNALLLGDSALYLCASSFKLNGQGYGYTFGSGTRLTVV.

The genes are TRBV24-1 and TRBJ2-7; possibly TRBD1 for D (6 bases). Germline V CDR1 and CDR2: KGHDR, SFDVKD. There are 13 residues in the CDR3. Trimming cost V 6 bases and J 0 bases, with 8 bases left between them. For the CDR3, the DNA is TGTGCCACCAGTACAGGGTTCTCCTACGAGCAGTACTTC. Amino acid sequence: CATSTGFSYEQYF.

This sequence joins TRBV12-3 or TRBV12-4 and TRBJ1-4; a weak D match, TRBD1 (5 bases). The CDR3 extends over 12 amino acids. Trimming removed 3 bases at V and 8 bases at J, with 7 bases between. CDR3 coding DNA: TGTGCCAGCAGTTTCGGGGGAGAAAAACTGTTTTTT. Encoded protein: CASSFGGEKLFF.

V usage is TRBV12-3 or TRBV12-4 and J usage is TRBJ1-2; D remains unclear. The CDR3 loop spans 12 amino acids. With 2 bases removed from V and 8 bases from J, the gap between germline ends came to 9 bases. In nucleotides, the CDR3 is TGTGCCAGCAGTTTATCAGAGGCCGGCTACACCTTC. Protein product: CASSLSEAGYTF.

V gene TRBV7-2 combines with J gene TRBJ2-7; TRBD2 is a possible D gene (6 bases). Germline values: CDR1 SGHTA, CDR2 FQGNSA. The V and J ends lost 1 base and 6 bases respectively, with 16 bases between them. The CDR3 extends over 15 amino acids. The CDR3 DNA reads as TGTGCCAGCAGCTTAGGGCGGGGTACGGTTCCCGAGCAGTACTTC. This codes for CASSLGRGTVPEQYF.

The J gene is TRBJ1-2, the V gene TRBV12-5; unclear D gene. V shed 6 bases and J shed 2 bases, with 13 bases lying between them. CDR1 LGHNT and CDR2 FRNRAP come from the germline V gene. The CDR3 totals 14 residues. This CDR3 reads CASGTGTVNYGYTF. CDR3 nucleotides: TGTGCTAGTGGGACTGGTACGGTGAACTATGGCTACACCTTC.

Written as DNA, the CDR3 is TGCGCCAGCAGCTTGGAAGGGGCTGGCTACACCTTC. This sequence encodes CASSLEGAGYTF. The chain links TRBV5-1 to TRBJ1-2; the D gene is possibly TRBD1 (5 bases). Germline CDR1 SGHRS, CDR2 YFSETQ. The CDR3 consists of 12 residues. The V and J ends lost 0 bases and 7 bases respectively, with 7 bases between them. The full variable domain, with the rest looked up from reference TRBV5-1 and TRBJ1-2, is KAGVTQTPRYLIKTRGQQVTLSCSPISGHRSVSWYQQTPGQGLQFLFEYFSETQRNKGNFPGRFSGRQFSNSRSEMNVSTLELGDSALYLCASSLEGAGYTFGSGTRLTVV.

This chain connects TRBV11-3 to TRBJ2-1; D might be TRBD2 (6 bases). The CDR3 totals 16 residues. CDR1 and CDR2 (germline): SGHNT, YENEEA. V was shortened by 4 bases and J by 3 bases, with 16 bases between the two germline ends. This CDR3 is CASSSEGRGYYNEQFF. CDR3 nucleotide sequence: TGTGCCAGCAGCTCAGAGGGGCGGGGATACTACAATGAGCAGTTCTTC.

This clone appeared once. The V gene is TRBV20-1, the J gene TRBJ2-7; no clear D. V lost 3 bases, J lost 2 bases, and 11 bases lay in between. The CDR3 is made up of 13 amino acids. Germline CDR1 DFQATT, CDR2 SNEGSKA (reference sequence). The CDR3 region has the DNA TGCAGTGCTAGTCACGGCGGCCCCTACGAGCAGTACTTC. Amino acid sequence: CSASHGGPYEQYF.

A single count supports this clone. The rearrangement uses TRBV11-2 and TRBJ1-6, with D possibly matching TRBD1 (5 bases). The CDR3 is 15 residues long. Trimming removed 1 base at V and 5 bases at J, with 9 bases between. Germline-derived CDR1 and CDR2 are SGHAT and FQNNGV. The CDR3 sequence is CASSLGWTNNSPLHF. Here the CDR3 DNA reads TGTGCCAGCAGCTTAGGGTGGACAAATAATTCACCCCTCCACTTT.

This chain uses TRBV2 with TRBJ2-2; 8 bases match TRBD2. J lost 5 bases, V lost 5 bases, and 4 bases had no gene match. Germline CDR1 and CDR2: SNHLY and FYNNEI. This CDR3 is 14 amino acids long. For the CDR3, the DNA is TGTGCCAGCAGTCGCAGCGGGAGTACCGGGGAGCTGTTTTTT. It encodes CASSRSGSTGELFF.

J is TRBJ1-1 and V is TRBV10-3; the D gene is possibly TRBD1 (5 bases). CDR1 and CDR2 from the germline V gene are ENHRY and SYGVKD. This CDR3 region has 14 residues. V lost 10 bases, J lost 3 bases, and 18 bases lay in between. The CDR3 region has the DNA TGTGCCACCCGGGCAGGGCCGACCGACACTGAAGCTTTCTTT. Translated, it gives CATRAGPTDTEAFF.

In this sample, this clone turned up many times. This chain uses TRBV7-2 with TRBJ1-1, with D tentatively TRBD1 (5 bases). From germline, CDR1 is SGHTA and CDR2 FQGNSA. The CDR3 is 15 residues long. Trimming left V 0 bases short and J 5 bases short, with 13 bases between. CDR3 region: CASSLALGVRTEAFF. The CDR3 DNA reads as TGTGCCAGCAGCTTAGCGCTAGGGGTCAGGACTGAAGCTTTCTTT.

The V and J genes are TRBV28 and TRBJ1-4; D is possibly TRBD1 (5 bases). V lost 3 bases and J 2 bases, leaving 19 bases between the germline ends. CDR1 and CDR2 (germline): MDHEN, SYDVKM. The CDR3 length is 18 residues. CDR3 sequence reads: CASSLPGGGVMTNEKLFF. Written as DNA, the CDR3 is TGTGCCAGCAGTTTGCCGGGAGGAGGGGTAATGACTAATGAAAAACTGTTTTTT.